This T cell receptor (beta chain) was sequenced for a study of blood T cells in healthy people across ages. CDR1 is MGHRA and CDR2 is YSYEKL in the germline V gene. This CDR3 is 12 amino acids long. V was clipped by 0 bases and J by 7 bases, with 6 bases between them. This clonotype occurred many times. The antigen remains undetermined. Next came a second PCR, run for about 6 to 11 cycles, which used a sample-barcoded 5' primer along with a J-beta primer mix. TCRdb reprocessed the 5' RACE reads with MiXCR, giving one entry per CDR3 protein. The table has about 930,000 distinct CDR3 sequences, 25% to 30% seen once. Study-wide results and limits: Changes seen in expanded clonotypes were possibly confounded by donor CMV status left unknown.

These records were also assigned to another study, of T cells of mothers and their children. That paper notes: The study recruited a few healthy Caucasian mothers and their six children as donors.

The TCR comes from a woman between 35 and 50 years old in good health. The chain combines TRBV4-1 with TRBJ1-2, with D unresolved. Sequencing used blood. The CDR3 loop reads CASSQELGGYTF. CDR3 in DNA: TGCGCCAGCAGCCAAGAATTGGGTGGCTACACCTTC.